A single sample is the source of the 26 T cell receptor beta chains below, sequenced in a study of shared clonotypes between healthy human individuals. Cells designated naive CD8 were CD45RO-negative and were positively selected for CCR7, with terminally differentiated effector memory CD45RA+ cells excluded. Libraries were prepared by immunoSEQ multiplex PCR; TCRdb keeps only in-frame clonotypes and omits some of them. The data hold about 2 million clones, with about 95% observed a single time. The material sequenced was naive CD8+ T cells sorted from blood. These receptor sequences come from a man between 18 and 29 years old in good health.

The chain is built from TRBV13 and TRBJ1-2; no clear D. Per germline, CDR1 PRHDT and CDR2 FYEKMQ (reference sequence). This CDR3 is built from 12 residues. The V and J ends lost 0 bases and 6 bases respectively, with 5 bases between them. CDR3 region: CASSLGRNGYTF. The CDR3 nucleotides read TGTGCCAGCAGCTTAGGACGGAATGGCTACACCTTC.

V is TRBV25-1 and J is TRBJ2-1, with 9 positions matching TRBD2. Germline loops: CDR1 MGHDK, CDR2 SYGVNS. This CDR3 comprises 17 residues. The V gene end was trimmed by 6 bases and the J gene end by 8 bases; junction bases not matched to a gene: 17. The CDR3 loop is CASRSGTLAGRHDEQFF. The CDR3 region has the DNA TGTGCCAGCAGGTCAGGGACCCTAGCGGGACGACACGATGAGCAGTTCTTC.

The chain has TRBV5-5 and TRBJ1-5; 8 bases agree with TRBD1. V lost 4 bases and J lost 1; bases outside the gene matches: 10. CDR1 is SGHKS, CDR2 YYEKEE, per germline (reference sequence). This CDR3 is built from 17 residues. The CDR3 nucleotides are TGTGCCAGCAGCCCGGACCCGACAGGGGCAAGCAATCAGCCCCAGCATTTT. Protein: CASSPDPTGASNQPQHF.

This chain connects TRBV19 to TRBJ2-2; a possible D gene is TRBD2 (6 bases). Germline V gives CDR1 LNHDA, CDR2 SQIVND (reference sequence). This CDR3 has 14 amino acids. The V and J ends lost 7 bases and 1 base respectively, with 10 bases between them. CDR3 DNA sequence: TGTGCCAGTAACGCGGGGCGGAACACCGGGGAGCTGTTTTTT. The encoded protein is CASNAGRNTGELFF.

This clone was counted a single time. The chain joins TRBV6-5 to TRBJ2-2; 8 bases align to TRBD2. This CDR3 contains 12 residues. The germline V gene encodes CDR1 MNHEY and CDR2 SVGAGI. V was pared by 4 bases and J by 9 bases, with 1 base of the junction left unmatched. In nucleotides, the CDR3 is TGTGCCAGCAGTTTAGCGGGGAGGGAGCTGTTTTTT. Translating gives CASSLAGRELFF.

The chain has TRBV12-5 and TRBJ2-2; D is unclear. V lost 0 bases, J lost 1 base, and 6 bases lay in between. Germline V CDR1 and CDR2: LGHNT, FRNRAP. This CDR3 comprises 15 residues. The CDR3 protein is CASGLVVGNTGELFF. The CDR3 DNA reads TGTGCTAGTGGTTTGGTAGTAGGGAACACCGGGGAGCTGTTTTTT.

This chain links TRBV6-5 with TRBJ2-7; the D is unclear. Germline values: CDR1 MNHEY, CDR2 SVGAGI. Trimming left V 4 bases short and J 3 bases short, with 10 bases between. The CDR3 extends over 13 amino acids. DNA of the CDR3: TGTGCCAGCAGTTTGACGGTGAACTACGAGCAGTACTTC. This sequence encodes CASSLTVNYEQYF.

This clone showed up just once. The rearrangement joins TRBV27 to TRBJ2-2, with D hard to call. Germline loops: CDR1 MNHEY, CDR2 SMNVEV (reference sequence). V gave up 5 bases and J gave up 7 bases, with 8 bases separating them. This CDR3 contains 12 residues. CDR3 coding DNA: TGTGCCAGCAGTACAGCCAGCGGGGAGCTGTTTTTT. Its protein is CASSTASGELFF.

The chain recombines TRBV13 with TRBJ2-2, with 12 positions matching TRBD2. The V gene end was trimmed by 2 bases and the J gene end by 9 bases; junction bases not matched to a gene: 7. This CDR3 spans 16 amino acids. Germline values: CDR1 PRHDT, CDR2 FYEKMQ (reference sequence). For the CDR3, the DNA is TGTGCCAGCAGCTTATCGGCTAGCGGGAGGGCCCGGGAGCTGTTTTTT. Translating gives CASSLSASGRARELFF.

The chain carries TRBV27 and TRBJ1-1; unclear D gene. The CDR3 spans 13 residues. Germline V lookup: CDR1 MNHEY, CDR2 SMNVEV (reference sequence). V lost 5 bases and J lost 4, with 11 bases in between. Here the CDR3 reads CASSNPAGTEAFF. The CDR3 nucleotides are TGTGCCAGCAGTAACCCGGCGGGCACTGAAGCTTTCTTT.

The rearrangement uses TRBV5-1 and TRBJ2-7, with TRBD2 as a possible D gene (6 bases). The CDR3 totals 17 residues. In germline, CDR1 is SGHRS, CDR2 YFSETQ. Trimming pared 1 base from V and 3 bases from J, leaving 20 bases between. CDR3 region: CASSLFSLSGSVYEQYF. DNA for the CDR3: TGCGCCAGCAGCTTGTTCTCCCTTAGCGGAAGTGTCTACGAGCAGTACTTC.

As regards this clone: Distinct nucleotide sequences in the sample also encode this CDR3. The chain uses TRBV9 and TRBJ2-7, with 10 bases aligning to TRBD2. Germline CDR1 and CDR2: SGDLS and YYNGEE. The ends lost 0 bases at V and 4 bases at J; junction bases unmatched: 4. The CDR3 is made up of 15 amino acids. CDR3 sequence reads: CASSVGLAGEYEQYF. The DNA of the CDR3 is TGTGCCAGCAGCGTAGGCCTAGCGGGAGAGTACGAGCAGTACTTC.

The chain has TRBV27 and TRBJ2-7; 8 bases line up with TRBD1. From germline, CDR1 is MNHEY and CDR2 SMNVEV (reference sequence). This CDR3 is built from 14 residues. The V segment lost 4 bases and the J segment 2 bases; nucleotides outside the gene matches: 4. The CDR3 loop reads CASSSQGAPYEQYF. In DNA form, the CDR3 reads TGTGCCAGCAGTTCGCAGGGGGCTCCCTACGAGCAGTACTTC.

The V gene is TRBV6-1, the J gene TRBJ2-7, with unresolved D. CDR1 and CDR2 from the germline V gene are MNHNS and SASEGT. The ends were cut back, 1 base at V and 3 bases at J, with 10 bases in the middle. The CDR3 spans 14 residues. The CDR3 is CASSEVAPFYEQYF. In DNA form, the CDR3 reads TGTGCCAGCAGTGAAGTGGCACCCTTCTACGAGCAGTACTTC.

With respect to this clone: Other DNA variants within this sample encode the same CDR3. The chain links TRBV19 to TRBJ1-1; D gene ambiguous. The CDR3 has 13 amino acids. CDR1 and CDR2 from the germline V gene are LNHDA and SQIVND (reference sequence). Trimming removed 2 bases from V and 1 base from J, with 5 bases in between. The chain's CDR3 is CASSISGNTEAFF. In DNA form, the CDR3 reads TGTGCCAGTAGTATATCTGGGAACACTGAAGCTTTCTTT.

The chain combines TRBV9 with TRBJ2-1, with a possible D match to TRBD2 (6 bases). The V and J ends lost 7 bases and 4 bases respectively, with 9 bases between them. The length of the CDR3 is 12 residues. Germline CDR1 reads SGDLS; CDR2 reads YYNGEE. The CDR3 nucleotides read TGTGCCAGCGCGGGAAATTACAATGAGCAGTTCTTC. Amino acids: CASAGNYNEQFF. The variable domain in full, with the rest retrieved from reference TRBV9 and TRBJ2-1, is DSGVTQTPKHLITATGQRVTLRCSPRSGDLSVYWYQQSLDQGLQFLIQYYNGEERAKGNILERFSAQQFPDLHSELNLSSLELGDSALYFCASAGNYNEQFFGPGTRLTVL.

Remarks on this clone: The same CDR3 is also encoded by other DNA sequences in this sample. The CDR3 nucleotides are TGCGCCAGCAGCCAATGGGGGAACACTGAAGCTTTCTTT. This gives the protein CASSQWGNTEAFF. The chain recombines TRBV4-3 with TRBJ1-1; the D is unclear. Germline assignment: CDR1 LGHNA and CDR2 YSLEER. V lost 2 bases to trimming and J lost 1 base, with 5 bases between them. The CDR3 contains 13 residues.

Regarding this clone: This sample also contains other DNA sequences that code for the same CDR3. J is TRBJ2-7 and V is TRBV5-5; D is tentatively TRBD1 or TRBD2 (5 bases each). The CDR3 sequence is 14 residues long. Germline lookup yields CDR1 SGHKS and CDR2 YYEKEE (reference sequence). The V and J ends lost 2 bases and 2 bases respectively, with 11 bases between them. The CDR3 protein is CASSLGTATYEQYF. In DNA, the CDR3 is TGTGCCAGCAGCTTAGGGACGGCTACCTACGAGCAGTACTTC.

In the case of this clone: The germline gene is not matched at one end of the junction; a read error may be the cause. The rearrangement links TRBV11-2 to TRBJ1-2, with a possible D match to TRBD1 (6 bases). This CDR3 is 13 amino acids long. From germline, CDR1 is SGHAT and CDR2 FQNNGV. The CDR3 reads CASSFSGQFLIYF. CDR3 DNA sequence: TGTGCCAGCAGCTTCTCAGGACAGTTTCTTATTTACTTC.

The chain links TRBV25-1 to TRBJ2-2; D ambiguous. The CDR3 consists of 14 residues. CDR1 is MGHDK and CDR2 is SYGVNS in the germline V gene. Trimming removed 2 bases from V and 5 bases from J, with 9 bases in between. The CDR3 is CASSETGWTGELFF. As DNA, the CDR3 is TGTGCCAGCAGTGAAACTGGCTGGACCGGGGAGCTGTTTTTT.

Points on this clone: The sample holds other DNA sequences that translate to the same CDR3. The rearrangement uses TRBV6-1 and TRBJ2-7, with TRBD1 matching 7 bases. CDR1 and CDR2 from the germline V gene are MNHNS and SASEGT. This CDR3 contains 14 residues. V shed 2 bases and J 2 bases; nucleotides not matched to a gene: 3. CDR3 sequence: CASSELGTAYEQYF. The DNA of the CDR3 is TGTGCCAGCAGTGAATTGGGGACAGCCTACGAGCAGTACTTC.

The chain couples TRBV2 to TRBJ1-4; D remains unclear. CDR3 length: 15 residues. CDR1 is SNHLY and CDR2 is FYNNEI in the germline V gene. Trimming cost V 8 bases and J 3 bases, with 16 bases left between them. CDR3 loop: CASLALKEANEKLFF. The CDR3 nucleotides are TGTGCCAGCTTAGCCCTAAAAGAGGCTAATGAAAAACTGTTTTTT. Looking up the rest from reference TRBV2 and TRBJ1-4 gives the full variable domain: EPEVTQTPSHQVTQMGQEVILRCVPISNHLYFYWYRQILGQKVEFLVSFYNNEISEKSEIFDDQFSVERPDGSNFTLKIRSTKLEDSAMYFCASLALKEANEKLFFGSGTQLSVL.

The CDR3 DNA sequence: TGTGCCAGCAGCTTAGAAATGATCAGCTCCTATAATTCACCCCTCCACTTT. Translation gives CASSLEMISSYNSPLHF. This chain connects TRBV7-6 to TRBJ1-6; D is unresolved. Trimming shortened V by 1 base and J by 0 bases, and 10 bases separated the two germline ends. Germline V gene sequence: CDR1 SGHVS, CDR2 FNYEAQ. This CDR3 comprises 17 residues.

The chain employs TRBV7-6 and TRBJ2-5, with unresolved D. In germline, CDR1 is SGHVS, CDR2 FNYEAQ. The CDR3 runs 15 residues. Trimming removed 6 bases from V and 1 base from J, with 15 bases in between. In DNA, the CDR3 is TGTGCCAGCAGTCCAGCTCGGAACGGCCAAGAGACCCAGTACTTC. It encodes CASSPARNGQETQYF.

The rearrangement links TRBV13 to TRBJ2-1, with 8 bases lining up with TRBD1. The CDR3 extends over 15 amino acids. V was clipped by 5 bases and J by 5 bases; unmatched bases: 8. Germline V lookup: CDR1 PRHDT, CDR2 FYEKMQ (reference sequence). The CDR3 nucleotides are TGTGCCAGCAGCCTGACCGGGACAGGCGACAATGAGCAGTTCTTC. It translates to CASSLTGTGDNEQFF.

Here the CDR3 DNA reads TGCGCCAGCAGCTTGGCCCCGGACAACTTCTATGGCTACACCTTC. Translating gives CASSLAPDNFYGYTF. The rearrangement uses TRBV5-1 and TRBJ1-2; perhaps TRBD1 as D (5 bases). V lost 0 bases to trimming and J lost 4 bases, with 13 bases between them. Germline lookup yields CDR1 SGHRS and CDR2 YFSETQ. CDR3 length: 15 residues.